This T cell receptor (beta chain) originates from a study of graft-versus-host responses after intestinal transplantation. Whole-study findings and limits: Recipient marrow held GvH clones, some first seen in ileum or blood. Subjects displaying graft-donor T cell macrochimerism possessed elevated graft-versus-host to host-versus-graft clonal ratios inside allografts. There was an association between peak levels of circulating GvH clones and early post-transplant HvG declines.

Regarding this clone: As yet, its antigen is unknown.

Germline V gene sequence: CDR1 KGHSH, CDR2 LQKENI. The V gene lost 5 bases and the J gene lost 0 bases, with 14 bases spanning the gap. CDR3 length equals 16 residues. Sequencing was performed with immunoSEQ multiplex PCR; in TCRdb, only in-frame clones are kept and a portion is missing. The sample contains 130,000 or so clones, around nine tenths of which appear only once. The V call is TRBV18, the J call TRBJ1-3; no reliable D call. The sample here was unstimulated CD4+ T cells sorted from spleen or lymph node cells, taken before intestinal transplant. The receptor was isolated from a human donor who received an intestinal transplant. The CDR3 here is CASSSSLGSSGNTIYF. Here the CDR3 DNA reads TGTGCCAGCTCATCCAGTTTGGGTAGCTCTGGAAACACCATATATTTT.